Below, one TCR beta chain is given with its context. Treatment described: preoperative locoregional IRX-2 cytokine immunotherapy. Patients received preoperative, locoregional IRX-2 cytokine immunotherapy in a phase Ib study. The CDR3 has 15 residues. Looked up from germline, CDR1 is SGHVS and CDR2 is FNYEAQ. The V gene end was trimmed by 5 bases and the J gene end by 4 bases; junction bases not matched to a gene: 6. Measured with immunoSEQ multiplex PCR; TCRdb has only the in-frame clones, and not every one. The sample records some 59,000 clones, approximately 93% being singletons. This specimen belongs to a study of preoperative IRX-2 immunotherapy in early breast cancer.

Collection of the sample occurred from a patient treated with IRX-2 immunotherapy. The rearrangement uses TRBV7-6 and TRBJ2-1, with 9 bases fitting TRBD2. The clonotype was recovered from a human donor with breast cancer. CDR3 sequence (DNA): TGTGCCAGCAGCCTTAGCGGGAGTACTTACAATGAGCAGTTCTTC. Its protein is CASSLSGSTYNEQFF.